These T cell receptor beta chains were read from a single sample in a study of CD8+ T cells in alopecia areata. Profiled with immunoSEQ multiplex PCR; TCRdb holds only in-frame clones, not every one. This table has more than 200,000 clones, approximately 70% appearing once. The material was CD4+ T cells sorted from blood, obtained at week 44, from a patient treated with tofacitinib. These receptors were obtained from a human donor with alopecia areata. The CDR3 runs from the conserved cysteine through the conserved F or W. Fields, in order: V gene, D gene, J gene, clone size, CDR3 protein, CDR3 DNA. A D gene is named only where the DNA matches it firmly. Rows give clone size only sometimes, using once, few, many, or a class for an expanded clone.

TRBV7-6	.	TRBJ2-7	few	CASSLDTGFTYEQYF	TGTGCCAGCAGCTTAGACACAGGGTTCACCTACGAGCAGTACTTC
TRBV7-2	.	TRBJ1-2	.	CASSLDWVNYGYTF	TGTGCCAGCAGCTTAGATTGGGTTAACTATGGCTACACCTTC
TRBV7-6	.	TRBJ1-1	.	CASSPGPQAEAFF	TGTGCCAGCAGCCCAGGGCCCCAAGCTGAAGCTTTCTTT
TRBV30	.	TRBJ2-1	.	CAWSATLSSYNEQFF	TGTGCCTGGAGTGCGACTCTTAGCTCCTACAATGAGCAGTTCTTC
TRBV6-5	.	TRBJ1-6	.	CASSVTEEYSPLHF	TGTGCCAGCAGCGTGACGGAAGAGTATTCACCCCTCCACTTT
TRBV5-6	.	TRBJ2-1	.	CASSLSRKEQFF	TGTGCCAGCAGCTTGAGTAGGAAAGAGCAGTTCTTC
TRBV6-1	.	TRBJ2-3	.	CASSDVWGGKGDTQYF	TGTGCCAGCAGTGACGTATGGGGTGGGAAGGGGGATACGCAGTATTTT
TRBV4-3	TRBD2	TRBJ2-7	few	CASSQQLAGGLYEQYF	TGCGCCAGCAGCCAGCAACTAGCGGGGGGATTGTACGAGCAGTACTTC
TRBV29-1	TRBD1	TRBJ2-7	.	CSVLRDRGYEQYF	TGCAGCGTTCTGCGGGACAGGGGCTACGAGCAGTACTTC
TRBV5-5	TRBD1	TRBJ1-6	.	CASSLRDRGNSPLHF	TGTGCCAGCAGCCTCCGGGACAGGGGGAATTCACCCCTCCACTTT
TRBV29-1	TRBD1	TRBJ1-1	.	CSVGDTGGVTEAFF	TGCAGCGTGGGAGATACAGGGGGCGTCACTGAAGCTTTCTTT
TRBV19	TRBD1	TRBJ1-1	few	CASSVTRGRSTEAFF	TGTGCCAGTAGTGTAACCAGGGGGCGGTCCACTGAAGCTTTCTTT
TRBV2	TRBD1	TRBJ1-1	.	CASGPWTGLMNTEAFF	TGTGCCAGTGGCCCCTGGACAGGGTTAATGAACACTGAAGCTTTCTTT
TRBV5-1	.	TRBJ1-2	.	CASSLEGNPNYGYTF	TGCGCCAGCAGCTTGGAGGGAAACCCTAACTATGGCTACACCTTC
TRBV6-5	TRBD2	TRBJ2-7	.	CASTRAGGPYEQYF	TGTGCCAGCACCCGAGCGGGGGGGCCCTACGAGCAGTACTTC
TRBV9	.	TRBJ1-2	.	CASSVAGPDYGYTF	TGTGCCAGCAGCGTAGCGGGGCCCGACTATGGCTACACCTTC
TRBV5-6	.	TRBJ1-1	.	CASSKGRTDNTEAFF	TGTGCCAGCAGCAAGGGTCGGACAGATAACACTGAAGCTTTCTTT
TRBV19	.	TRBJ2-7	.	CASSIEWDNSYEQYF	TGTGCCAGTAGTATAGAGTGGGACAACTCCTACGAGCAGTACTTC
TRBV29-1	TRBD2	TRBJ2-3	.	CSGAPGGLGRTDTQYF	TGCAGCGGAGCTCCGGGGGGGCTCGGACGCACAGATACGCAGTATTTT
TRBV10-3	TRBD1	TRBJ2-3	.	CATGRGQGFSDTQYF	TGTGCCACCGGACGCGGACAGGGTTTCTCAGATACGCAGTATTTT
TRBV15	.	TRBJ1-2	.	CATSRDNLLPTF	TGTGCCACCAGCAGAGACAACCTCCTCCCCACCTTC
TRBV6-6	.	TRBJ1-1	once	CASRGGPPNTEAFF	TGTGCCAGCAGGGGGGGACCCCCGAACACTGAAGCTTTCTTT
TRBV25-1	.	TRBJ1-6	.	CASTSVGDNSPLHF	TGTGCCAGCACGTCCGTGGGGGACAATTCACCCCTCCACTTT
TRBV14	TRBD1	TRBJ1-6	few	CASSQVTGSSPLHF	TGTGCCAGCAGCCAAGTGACAGGGAGTTCACCCCTCCACTTT
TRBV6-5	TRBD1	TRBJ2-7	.	CASSNRGDEQYF	TGTGCCAGCAGTAACAGGGGCGACGAGCAGTACTTC
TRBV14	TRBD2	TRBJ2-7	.	CASSQLLAGYYEQYF	TGTGCCAGCAGCCAATTACTAGCGGGGTACTACGAGCAGTACTTC
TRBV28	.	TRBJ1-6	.	CASSLRSGGLRNNSPLHF	TGTGCCAGCAGTTTAAGAAGTGGGGGACTGAGAAATAATTCACCCCTCCACTTT
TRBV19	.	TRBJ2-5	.	CASAAGHLQETQYF	TGTGCCAGTGCTGCGGGACACCTCCAAGAGACCCAGTACTTC
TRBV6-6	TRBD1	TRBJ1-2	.	CASSETGNGYTF	TGTGCCAGCAGCGAGACAGGGAATGGCTACACCTTC
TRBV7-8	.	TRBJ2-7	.	CASSLGGRGLYF	TGTGCCAGCAGCTTAGGGGGGCGAGGACTGTACTTC
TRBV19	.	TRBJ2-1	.	CASSIGGNEQFF	TGTGCCAGTAGTATAGGAGGGAATGAGCAGTTCTTC